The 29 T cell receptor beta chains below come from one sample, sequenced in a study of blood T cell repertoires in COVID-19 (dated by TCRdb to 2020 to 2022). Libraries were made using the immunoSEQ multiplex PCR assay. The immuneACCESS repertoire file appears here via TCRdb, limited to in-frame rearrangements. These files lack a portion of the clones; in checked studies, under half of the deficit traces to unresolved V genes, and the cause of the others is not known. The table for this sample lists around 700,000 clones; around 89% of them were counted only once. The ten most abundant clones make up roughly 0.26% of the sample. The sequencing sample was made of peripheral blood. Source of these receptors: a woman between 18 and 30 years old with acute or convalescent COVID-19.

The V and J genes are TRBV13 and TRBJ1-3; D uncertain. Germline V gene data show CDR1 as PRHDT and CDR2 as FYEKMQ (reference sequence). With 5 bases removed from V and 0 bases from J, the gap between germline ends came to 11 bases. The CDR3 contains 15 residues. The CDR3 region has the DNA TGTGCCAGCAGCCGGGGAGAAATCTCTGGAAACACCATATATTTT. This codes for CASSRGEISGNTIYF.

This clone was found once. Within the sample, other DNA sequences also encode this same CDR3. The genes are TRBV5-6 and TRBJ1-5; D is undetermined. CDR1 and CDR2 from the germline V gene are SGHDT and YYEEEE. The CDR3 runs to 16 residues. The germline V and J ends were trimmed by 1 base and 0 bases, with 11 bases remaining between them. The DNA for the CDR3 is TGTGCCAGCAGCTTGAGAGGGCTTTATAGCAATCAGCCCCAGCATTTT. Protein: CASSLRGLYSNQPQHF.

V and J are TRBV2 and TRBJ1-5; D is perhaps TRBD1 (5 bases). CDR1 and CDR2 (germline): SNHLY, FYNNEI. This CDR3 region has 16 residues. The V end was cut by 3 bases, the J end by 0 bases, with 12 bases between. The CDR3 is CASSDPWGVSNQPQHF. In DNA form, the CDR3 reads TGTGCCAGCAGTGATCCCTGGGGGGTTAGCAATCAGCCCCAGCATTTT.

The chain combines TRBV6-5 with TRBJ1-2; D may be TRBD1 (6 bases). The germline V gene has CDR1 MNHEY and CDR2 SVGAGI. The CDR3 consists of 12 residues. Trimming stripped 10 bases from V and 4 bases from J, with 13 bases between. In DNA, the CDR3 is TGTGCCACGGGCGGGGGGCCCTATGGCTACACCTTC. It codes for CATGGGPYGYTF.

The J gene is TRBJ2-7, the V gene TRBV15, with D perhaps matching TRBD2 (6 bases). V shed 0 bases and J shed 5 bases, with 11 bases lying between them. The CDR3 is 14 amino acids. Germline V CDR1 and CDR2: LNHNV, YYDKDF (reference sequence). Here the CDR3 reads CATSRDLRGHEQYF. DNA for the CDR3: TGTGCCACCAGCAGAGATTTGCGGGGCCACGAGCAGTACTTC.

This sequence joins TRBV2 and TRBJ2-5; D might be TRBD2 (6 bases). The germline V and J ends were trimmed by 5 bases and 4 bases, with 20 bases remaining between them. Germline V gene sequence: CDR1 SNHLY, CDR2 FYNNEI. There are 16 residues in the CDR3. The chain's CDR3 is CASSQDGPMGGETQYF. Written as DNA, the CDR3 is TGTGCCAGCAGTCAGGATGGACCGATGGGGGGAGAGACCCAGTACTTC.

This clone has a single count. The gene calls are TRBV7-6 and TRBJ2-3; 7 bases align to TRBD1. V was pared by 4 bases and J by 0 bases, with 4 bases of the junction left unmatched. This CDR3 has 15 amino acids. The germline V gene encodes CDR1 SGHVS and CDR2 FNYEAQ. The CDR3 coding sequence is TGTGCCAGCAGCTCCCGGGACAGTAGCACAGATACGCAGTATTTT. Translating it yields CASSSRDSSTDTQYF.

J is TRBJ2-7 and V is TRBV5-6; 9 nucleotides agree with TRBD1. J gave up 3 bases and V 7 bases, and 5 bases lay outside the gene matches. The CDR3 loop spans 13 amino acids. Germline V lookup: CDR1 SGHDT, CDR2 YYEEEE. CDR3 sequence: CASSDRGGYEQYF. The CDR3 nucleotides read TGTGCCAGCTCCGACAGGGGGGGCTACGAGCAGTACTTC.

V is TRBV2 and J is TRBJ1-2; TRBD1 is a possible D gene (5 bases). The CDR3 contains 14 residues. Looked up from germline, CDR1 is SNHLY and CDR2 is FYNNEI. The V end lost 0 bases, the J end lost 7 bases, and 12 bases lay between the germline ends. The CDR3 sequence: CASSEAGGAGGYTF. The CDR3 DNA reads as TGTGCCAGCAGTGAAGCCGGCGGGGCCGGTGGCTACACCTTC.

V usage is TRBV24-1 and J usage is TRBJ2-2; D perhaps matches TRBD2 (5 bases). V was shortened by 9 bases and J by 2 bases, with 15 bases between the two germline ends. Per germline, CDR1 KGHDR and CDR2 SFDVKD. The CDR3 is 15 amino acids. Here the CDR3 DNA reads TGTGCCACCGGAGGCATCGGGGTCAACACCGGGGAGCTGTTTTTT. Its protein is CATGGIGVNTGELFF.

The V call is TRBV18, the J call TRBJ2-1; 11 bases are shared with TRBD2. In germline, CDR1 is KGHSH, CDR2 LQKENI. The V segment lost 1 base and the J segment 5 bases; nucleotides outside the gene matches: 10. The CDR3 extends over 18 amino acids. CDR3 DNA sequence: TGTGCCAGCTCACCACTCTCCCCACTAGCGGGGGAGCACAATGAGCAGTTCTTC. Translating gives CASSPLSPLAGEHNEQFF.

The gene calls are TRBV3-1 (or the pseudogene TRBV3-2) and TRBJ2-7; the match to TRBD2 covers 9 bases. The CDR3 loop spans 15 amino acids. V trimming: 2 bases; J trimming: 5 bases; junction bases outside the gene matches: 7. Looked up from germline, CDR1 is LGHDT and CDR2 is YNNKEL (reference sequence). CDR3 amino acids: CASSQLSSGDHEQYF. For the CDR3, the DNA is TGTGCCAGCAGCCAATTGTCTAGCGGGGACCACGAGCAGTACTTC.

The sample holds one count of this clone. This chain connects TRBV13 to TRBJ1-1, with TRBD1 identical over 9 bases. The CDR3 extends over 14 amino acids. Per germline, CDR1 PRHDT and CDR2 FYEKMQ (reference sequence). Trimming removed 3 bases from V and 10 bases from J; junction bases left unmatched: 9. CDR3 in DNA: TGTGCCAGCAGCTTCTACGGGACAGGGTATGTAGCTTTCTTT. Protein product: CASSFYGTGYVAFF.

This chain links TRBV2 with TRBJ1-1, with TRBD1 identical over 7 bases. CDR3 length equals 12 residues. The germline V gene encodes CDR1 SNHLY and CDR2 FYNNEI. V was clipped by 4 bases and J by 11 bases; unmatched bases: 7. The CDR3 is CASSVEGGSAFF. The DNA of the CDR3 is TGTGCCAGCAGTGTCGAAGGGGGCTCGGCTTTCTTT.

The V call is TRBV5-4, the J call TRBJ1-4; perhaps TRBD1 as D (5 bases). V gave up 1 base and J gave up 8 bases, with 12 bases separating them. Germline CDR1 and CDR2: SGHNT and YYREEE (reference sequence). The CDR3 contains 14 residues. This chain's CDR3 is CASSLTGVEEKLFF. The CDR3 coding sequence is TGTGCCAGCAGCTTGACGGGGGTGGAGGAAAAACTGTTTTTT.

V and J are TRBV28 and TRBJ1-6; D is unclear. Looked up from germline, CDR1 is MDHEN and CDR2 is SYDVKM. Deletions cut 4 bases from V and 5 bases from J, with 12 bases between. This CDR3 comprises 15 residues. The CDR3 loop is CASSYSGSNNSPLHF. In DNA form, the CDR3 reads TGTGCCAGCAGTTACTCCGGGTCCAATAATTCACCCCTCCACTTT.

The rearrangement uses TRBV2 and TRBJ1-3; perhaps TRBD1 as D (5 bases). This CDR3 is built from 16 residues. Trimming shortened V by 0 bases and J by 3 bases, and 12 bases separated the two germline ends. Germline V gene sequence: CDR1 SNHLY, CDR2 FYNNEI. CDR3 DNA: TGTGCCAGCAGTGAAGCGCTGCAGGGCAGTGGAAACACCATATATTTT. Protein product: CASSEALQGSGNTIYF.

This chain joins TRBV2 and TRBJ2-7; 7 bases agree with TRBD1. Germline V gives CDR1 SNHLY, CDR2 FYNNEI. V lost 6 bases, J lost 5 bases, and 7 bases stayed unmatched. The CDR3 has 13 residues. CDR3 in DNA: TGTGCCAGCAGAGACGGGACAGCTGACGAGCAGTACTTC. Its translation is CASRDGTADEQYF.

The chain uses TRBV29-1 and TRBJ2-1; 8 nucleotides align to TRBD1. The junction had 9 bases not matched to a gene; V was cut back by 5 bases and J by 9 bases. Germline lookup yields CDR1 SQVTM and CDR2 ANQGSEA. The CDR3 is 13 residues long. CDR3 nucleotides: TGCAGCGTTATCCAGGGGGCGTATGGTGAGCAGTTCTTC. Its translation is CSVIQGAYGEQFF.

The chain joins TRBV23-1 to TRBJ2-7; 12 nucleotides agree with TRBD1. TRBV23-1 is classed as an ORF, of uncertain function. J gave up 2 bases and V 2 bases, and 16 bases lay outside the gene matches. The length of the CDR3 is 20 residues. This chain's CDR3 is CASSQLGGTGGAKGTYEQYF. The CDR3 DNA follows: TGCGCCAGCAGTCAACTGGGGGGGACAGGGGGCGCGAAGGGAACCTACGAGCAGTACTTC.

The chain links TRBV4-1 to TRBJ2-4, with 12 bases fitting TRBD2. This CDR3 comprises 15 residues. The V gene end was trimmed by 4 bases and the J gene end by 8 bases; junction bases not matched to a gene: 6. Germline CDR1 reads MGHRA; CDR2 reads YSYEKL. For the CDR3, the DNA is TGCGCCAGCAGCCTACTAGCGGGGGGACCGGACATTCAGTACTTC. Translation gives CASSLLAGGPDIQYF.

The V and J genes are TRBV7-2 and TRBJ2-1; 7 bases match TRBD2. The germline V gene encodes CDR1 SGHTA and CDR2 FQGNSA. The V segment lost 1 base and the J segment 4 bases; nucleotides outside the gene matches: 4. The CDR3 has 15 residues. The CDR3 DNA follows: TGTGCCAGCAGCTTAGAACGGGGGGAATACAATGAGCAGTTCTTC. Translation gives CASSLERGEYNEQFF.

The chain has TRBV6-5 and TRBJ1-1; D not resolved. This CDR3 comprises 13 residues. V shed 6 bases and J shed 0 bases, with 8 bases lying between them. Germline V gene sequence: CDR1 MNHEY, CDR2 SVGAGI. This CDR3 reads CASRGKMNTEAFF. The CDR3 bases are TGTGCCAGCAGGGGCAAAATGAACACTGAAGCTTTCTTT.

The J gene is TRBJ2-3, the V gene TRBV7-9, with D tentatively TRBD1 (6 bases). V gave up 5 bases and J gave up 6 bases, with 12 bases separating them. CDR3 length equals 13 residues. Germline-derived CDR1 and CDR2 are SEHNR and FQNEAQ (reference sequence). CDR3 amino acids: CASSPQGSDTQYF. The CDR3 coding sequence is TGTGCCAGCAGCCCCCAGGGGTCCGATACGCAGTATTTT.

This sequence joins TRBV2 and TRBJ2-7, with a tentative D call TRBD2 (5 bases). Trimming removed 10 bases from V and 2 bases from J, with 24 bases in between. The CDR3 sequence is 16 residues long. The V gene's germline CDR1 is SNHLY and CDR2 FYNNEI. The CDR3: CATIPRGSERAYEQYF. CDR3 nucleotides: TGTGCCACCATCCCGAGAGGGTCCGAAAGGGCCTACGAGCAGTACTTC.

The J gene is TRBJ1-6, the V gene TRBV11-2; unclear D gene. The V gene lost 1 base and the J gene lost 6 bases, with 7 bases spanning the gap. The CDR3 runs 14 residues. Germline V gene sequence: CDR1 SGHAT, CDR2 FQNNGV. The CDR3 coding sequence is TGTGCCAGCAGCTTAGCGGGATCTAATTCACCCCTCCACTTT. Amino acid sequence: CASSLAGSNSPLHF.

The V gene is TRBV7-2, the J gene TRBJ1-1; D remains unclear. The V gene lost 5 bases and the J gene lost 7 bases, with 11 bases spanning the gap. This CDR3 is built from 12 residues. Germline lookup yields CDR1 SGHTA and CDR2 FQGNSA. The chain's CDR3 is CASSRNSREAFF. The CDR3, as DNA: TGTGCCAGCAGCCGTAACAGCCGTGAAGCTTTCTTT.

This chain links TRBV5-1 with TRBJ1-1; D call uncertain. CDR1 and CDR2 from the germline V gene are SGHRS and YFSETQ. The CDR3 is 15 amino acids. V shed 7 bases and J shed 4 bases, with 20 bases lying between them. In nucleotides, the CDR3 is TGCGCCAGCCGCCCCGGGGTCGTGGAGGGCACTGAAGCTTTCTTT. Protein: CASRPGVVEGTEAFF.

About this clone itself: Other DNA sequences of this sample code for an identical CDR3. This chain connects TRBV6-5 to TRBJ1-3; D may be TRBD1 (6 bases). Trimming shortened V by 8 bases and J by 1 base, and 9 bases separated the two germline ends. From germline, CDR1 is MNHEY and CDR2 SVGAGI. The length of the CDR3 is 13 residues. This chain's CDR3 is CASRDTSGNTIYF. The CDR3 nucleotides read TGTGCCAGCCGGGACACTTCTGGAAACACCATATATTTT.